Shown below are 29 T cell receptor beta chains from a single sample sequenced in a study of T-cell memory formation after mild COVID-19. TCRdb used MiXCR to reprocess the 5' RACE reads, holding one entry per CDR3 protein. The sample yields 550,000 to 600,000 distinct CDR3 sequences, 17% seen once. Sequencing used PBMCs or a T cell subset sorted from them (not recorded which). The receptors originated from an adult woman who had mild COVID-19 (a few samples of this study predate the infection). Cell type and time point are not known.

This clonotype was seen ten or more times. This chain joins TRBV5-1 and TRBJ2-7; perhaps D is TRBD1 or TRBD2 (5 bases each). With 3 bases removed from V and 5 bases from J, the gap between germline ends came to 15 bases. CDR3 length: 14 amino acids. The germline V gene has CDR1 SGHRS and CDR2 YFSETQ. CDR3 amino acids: CASSSGTKWNEQYF. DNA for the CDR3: TGCGCCAGCAGCTCAGGGACCAAGTGGAACGAGCAGTACTTC.

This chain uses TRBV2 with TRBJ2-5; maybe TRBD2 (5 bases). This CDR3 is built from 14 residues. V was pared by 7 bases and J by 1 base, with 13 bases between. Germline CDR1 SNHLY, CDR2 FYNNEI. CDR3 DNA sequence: TGTGCCAGCACGAAGGACTTAGCCCAAGAGACCCAGTACTTC. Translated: CASTKDLAQETQYF.

CDR3 nucleotide sequence: TGTGCCAGCAGGCCCACCTTGGTTGAGACCCAGTACTTC. Residues: CASRPTLVETQYF. J is TRBJ2-5 and V is TRBV14; D is unresolved. V gave up 6 bases and J gave up 5 bases, with 13 bases separating them. CDR1 SGHDN and CDR2 FVKESK come from the germline V gene. The CDR3 loop spans 13 amino acids.

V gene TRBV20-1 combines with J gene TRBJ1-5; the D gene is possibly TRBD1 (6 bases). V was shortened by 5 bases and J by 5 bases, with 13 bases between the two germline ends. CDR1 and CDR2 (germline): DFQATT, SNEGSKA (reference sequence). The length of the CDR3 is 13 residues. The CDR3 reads CSAQDRSHQPQHF. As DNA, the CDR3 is TGCAGTGCTCAAGACAGGTCACATCAGCCCCAGCATTTT.

The CDR3 DNA sequence: TGTGCCAGCAGCCCCCCCGTGGGGAGCGTTGGCTATGGCTACACCTTC. Protein product: CASSPPVGSVGYGYTF. The chain employs TRBV7-3 and TRBJ1-2; D uncertain. V was shortened by 5 bases and J by 4 bases, with 20 bases between the two germline ends. CDR1 is SGHTA, CDR2 FQGTGA, per germline. The length of the CDR3 is 16 residues. Using reference TRBV7-3 and TRBJ1-2 for the parts outside the CDR3, the full variable domain is GAGVSQTPSNKVTEKGKYVELRCDPISGHTALYWYRQSLGQGPEFLIYFQGTGAADDSGLPNDRFFAVRPEGSVSTLKIQRTERGDSAVYLCASSPPVGSVGYGYTFGSGTRLTVV.

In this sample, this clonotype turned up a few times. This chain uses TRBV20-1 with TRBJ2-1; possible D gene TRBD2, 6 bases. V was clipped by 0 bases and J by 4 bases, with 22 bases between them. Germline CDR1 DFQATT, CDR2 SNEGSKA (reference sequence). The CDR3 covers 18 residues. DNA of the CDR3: TGCAGTGCTAGAGATCGCAACCTCCGGGACTGGCCTTACAATGAGCAGTTCTTC. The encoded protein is CSARDRNLRDWPYNEQFF.

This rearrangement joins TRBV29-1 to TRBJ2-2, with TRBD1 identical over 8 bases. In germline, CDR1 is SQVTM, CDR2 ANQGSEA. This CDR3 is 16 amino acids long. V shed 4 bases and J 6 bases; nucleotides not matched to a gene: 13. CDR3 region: CSVGVLGGQGPGELFF. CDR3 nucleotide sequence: TGCAGCGTTGGCGTATTGGGAGGACAGGGCCCCGGGGAGCTGTTTTTT.

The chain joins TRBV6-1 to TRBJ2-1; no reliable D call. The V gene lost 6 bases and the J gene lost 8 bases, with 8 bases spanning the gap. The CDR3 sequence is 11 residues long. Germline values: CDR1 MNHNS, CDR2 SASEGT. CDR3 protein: CASRGGDEQFF. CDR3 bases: TGTGCCAGCAGAGGTGGCGATGAGCAGTTCTTC.

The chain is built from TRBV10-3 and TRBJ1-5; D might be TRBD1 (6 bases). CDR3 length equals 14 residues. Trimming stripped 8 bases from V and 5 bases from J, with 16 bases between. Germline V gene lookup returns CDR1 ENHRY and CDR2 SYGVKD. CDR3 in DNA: TGTGCCATCGCCATGGGGGCTGGAGATCAGCCCCAGCATTTT. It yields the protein CAIAMGAGDQPQHF.

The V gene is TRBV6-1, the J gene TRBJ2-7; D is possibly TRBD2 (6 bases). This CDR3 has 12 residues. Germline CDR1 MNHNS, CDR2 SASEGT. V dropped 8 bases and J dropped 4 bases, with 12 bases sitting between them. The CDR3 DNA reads TGTGCCAGCGCCACCGGGACTTACGAGCAGTACTTC. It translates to CASATGTYEQYF.

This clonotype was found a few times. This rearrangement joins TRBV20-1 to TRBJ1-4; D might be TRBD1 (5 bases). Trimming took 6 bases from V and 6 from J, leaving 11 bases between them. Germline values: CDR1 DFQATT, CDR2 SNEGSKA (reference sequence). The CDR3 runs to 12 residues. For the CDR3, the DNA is TGCAGTGCCAGGGCAGGTTATGAAAAACTGTTTTTT. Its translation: CSARAGYEKLFF.

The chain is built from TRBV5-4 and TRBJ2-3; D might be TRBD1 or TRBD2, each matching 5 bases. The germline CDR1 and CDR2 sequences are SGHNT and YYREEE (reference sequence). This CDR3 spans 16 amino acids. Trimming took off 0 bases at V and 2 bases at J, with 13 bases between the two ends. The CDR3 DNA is TGTGCCAGCAGCTTGGCGGGACCCGCGGACACAGATACGCAGTATTTT. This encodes CASSLAGPADTDTQYF.

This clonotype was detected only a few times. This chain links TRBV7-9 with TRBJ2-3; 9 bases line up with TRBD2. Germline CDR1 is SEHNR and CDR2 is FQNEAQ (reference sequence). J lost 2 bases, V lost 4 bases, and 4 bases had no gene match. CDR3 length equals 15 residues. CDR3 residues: CASSYAGGYTDTQYF. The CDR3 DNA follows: TGTGCCAGCAGCTACGCGGGGGGGTACACAGATACGCAGTATTTT.

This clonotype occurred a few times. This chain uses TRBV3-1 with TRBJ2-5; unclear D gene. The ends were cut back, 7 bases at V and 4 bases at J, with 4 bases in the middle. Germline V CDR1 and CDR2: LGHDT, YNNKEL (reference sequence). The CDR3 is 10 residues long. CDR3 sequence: CASTGETQYF. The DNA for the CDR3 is TGTGCCAGCACGGGAGAGACCCAGTACTTC.

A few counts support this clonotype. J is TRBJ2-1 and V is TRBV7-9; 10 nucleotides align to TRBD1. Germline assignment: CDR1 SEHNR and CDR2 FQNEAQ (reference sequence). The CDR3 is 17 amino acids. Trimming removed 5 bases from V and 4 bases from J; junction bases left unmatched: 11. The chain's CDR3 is CASSGIDDRGQYNEQFF. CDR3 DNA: TGTGCCAGCAGCGGTATAGACGACAGGGGGCAGTACAATGAGCAGTTCTTC.

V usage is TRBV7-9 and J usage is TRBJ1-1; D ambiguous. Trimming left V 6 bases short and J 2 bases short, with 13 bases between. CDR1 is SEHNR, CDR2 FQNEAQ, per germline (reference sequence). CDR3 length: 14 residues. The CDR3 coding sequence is TGTGCCAGCAGTGTCAAACTCGGAAACACTGAAGCTTTCTTT. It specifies CASSVKLGNTEAFF.

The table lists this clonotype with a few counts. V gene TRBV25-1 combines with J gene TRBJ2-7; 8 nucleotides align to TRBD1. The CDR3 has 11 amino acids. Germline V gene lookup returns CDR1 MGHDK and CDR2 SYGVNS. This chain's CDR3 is CASSEGTGIWV. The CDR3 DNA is TGTGCCAGCAGTGAGGGGACAGGTATATGGGTC.

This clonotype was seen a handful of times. CDR3 sequence (DNA): TGTGCCAGTAGTATAGATTTCCGGGCTTACAATGAGCAGTTCTTC. Translating it yields CASSIDFRAYNEQFF. This chain joins TRBV19 and TRBJ2-1; D gene unclear. The CDR3 loop spans 15 amino acids. Trimming shortened V by 0 bases and J by 4 bases, and 10 bases separated the two germline ends. CDR1 is LNHDA, CDR2 SQIVND, per germline (reference sequence).

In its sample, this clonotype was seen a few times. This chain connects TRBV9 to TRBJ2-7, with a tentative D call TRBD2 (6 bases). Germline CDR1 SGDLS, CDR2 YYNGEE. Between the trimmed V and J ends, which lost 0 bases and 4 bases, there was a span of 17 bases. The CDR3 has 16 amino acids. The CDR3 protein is CASSVEWRGTLYEQYF. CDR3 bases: TGTGCCAGCAGCGTAGAATGGAGGGGCACACTGTACGAGCAGTACTTC. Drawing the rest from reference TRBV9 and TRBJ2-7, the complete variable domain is DSGVTQTPKHLITATGQRVTLRCSPRSGDLSVYWYQQSLDQGLQFLIQYYNGEERAKGNILERFSAQQFPDLHSELNLSSLELGDSALYFCASSVEWRGTLYEQYFGPGTRLTVT.

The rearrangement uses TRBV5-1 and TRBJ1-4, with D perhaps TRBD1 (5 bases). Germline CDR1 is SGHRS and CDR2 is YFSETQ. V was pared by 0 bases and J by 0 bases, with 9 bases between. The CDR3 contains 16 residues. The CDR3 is CASSLGVGATNEKLFF. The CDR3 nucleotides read TGCGCCAGCAGCTTGGGTGTGGGGGCAACTAATGAAAAACTGTTTTTT.

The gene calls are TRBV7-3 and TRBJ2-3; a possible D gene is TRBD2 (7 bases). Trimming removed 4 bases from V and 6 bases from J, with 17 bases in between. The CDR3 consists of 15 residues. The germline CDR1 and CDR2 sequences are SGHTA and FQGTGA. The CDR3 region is CASSSAGARKDTQYF. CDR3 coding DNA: TGTGCCAGCAGCTCCGCGGGGGCTCGTAAGGATACGCAGTATTTT. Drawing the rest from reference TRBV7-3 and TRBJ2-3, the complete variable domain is GAGVSQTPSNKVTEKGKYVELRCDPISGHTALYWYRQSLGQGPEFLIYFQGTGAADDSGLPNDRFFAVRPEGSVSTLKIQRTERGDSAVYLCASSSAGARKDTQYFGPGTRLTVL.

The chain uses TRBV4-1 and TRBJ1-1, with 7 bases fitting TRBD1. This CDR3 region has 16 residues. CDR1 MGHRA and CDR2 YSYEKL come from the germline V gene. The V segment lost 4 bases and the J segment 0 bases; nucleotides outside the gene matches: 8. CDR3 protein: CASSPKEQGLNTEAFF. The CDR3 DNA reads TGCGCCAGCAGCCCGAAAGAACAGGGGTTGAACACTGAAGCTTTCTTT.

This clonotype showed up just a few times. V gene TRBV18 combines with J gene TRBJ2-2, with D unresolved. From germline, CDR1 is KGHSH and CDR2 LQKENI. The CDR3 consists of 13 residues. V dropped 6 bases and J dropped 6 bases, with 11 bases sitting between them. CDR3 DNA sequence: TGTGCCAGCTCGCCCTCAAGCGCCGGGGAGCTGTTTTTT. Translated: CASSPSSAGELFF.

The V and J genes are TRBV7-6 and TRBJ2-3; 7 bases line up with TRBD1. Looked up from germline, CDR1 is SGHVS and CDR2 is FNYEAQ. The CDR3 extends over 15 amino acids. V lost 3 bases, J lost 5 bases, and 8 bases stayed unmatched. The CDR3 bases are TGTGCCAGCAGCTTTCTAGGGGGCGGAAAAGATACGCAGTATTTT. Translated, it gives CASSFLGGGKDTQYF.

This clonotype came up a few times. The CDR3, as DNA: TGCGCCAGCAGCCAAGATCGGGAAGGGATTGAAGCTTTCTTT. Encoded protein: CASSQDREGIEAFF. This chain uses TRBV4-3 with TRBJ1-1, with D unclear. This CDR3 contains 14 residues. Per germline, CDR1 LGHNA and CDR2 YSLEER. Deletions cut 0 bases from V and 7 bases from J, with 12 bases between.

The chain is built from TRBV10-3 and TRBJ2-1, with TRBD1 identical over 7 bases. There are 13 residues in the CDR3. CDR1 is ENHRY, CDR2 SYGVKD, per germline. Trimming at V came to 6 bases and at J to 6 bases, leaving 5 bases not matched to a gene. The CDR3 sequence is CAISPSGGNEQFF. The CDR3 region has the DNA TGTGCCATCAGCCCTTCAGGGGGCAATGAGCAGTTCTTC.

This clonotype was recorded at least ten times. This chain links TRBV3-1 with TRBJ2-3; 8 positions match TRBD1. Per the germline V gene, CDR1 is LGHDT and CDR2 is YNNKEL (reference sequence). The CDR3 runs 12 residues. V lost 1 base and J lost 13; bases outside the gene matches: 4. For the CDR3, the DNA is TGTGCCAGCAGCCAAGGGACAGGGCCCAAGTATTTT. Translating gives CASSQGTGPKYF.

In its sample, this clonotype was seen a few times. For the CDR3, the DNA is TGCGCCAGCAGCAATTCAACCCGGGATACGCAGTATTTT. Translated: CASSNSTRDTQYF. This chain links TRBV5-1 with TRBJ2-3; D is ambiguous. CDR1 SGHRS and CDR2 YFSETQ come from the germline V gene. This CDR3 comprises 13 residues. With 4 bases removed from V and 6 bases from J, the gap between germline ends came to 12 bases.

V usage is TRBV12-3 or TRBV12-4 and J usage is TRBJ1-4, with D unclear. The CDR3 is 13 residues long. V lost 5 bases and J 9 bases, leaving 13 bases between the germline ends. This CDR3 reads CASSPLGVKKLFF. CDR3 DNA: TGTGCCAGCAGTCCGCTCGGTGTGAAAAAACTGTTTTTT.